Sequencing of this TCR beta chain was carried out in a study of regulatory T cells in long-lasting Graves disease. Germline CDR1 and CDR2: SGHTA and FQGTGA. This CDR3 is 18 amino acids long. Trimming cost V 1 base and J 1 base; bases outside gene matches: 5. CDR3 regions were amplified by Arm-PCR using iRepertoire HTBI primers to build TCR beta libraries. TCRdb re-analysed the multiplex PCR reads in MiXCR, keeping a single row per CDR3 protein. The sample carries about 500,000 distinct CDR3 sequences, around 12% recorded once. Time point defined: newly diagnosed GD, antithyroid drugs for less than 3 months. Following extraction of RNA from PBMCs, that RNA was used to make the TCR library. The same data also contributed to another study, on T cells in Graves' hyperthyroidism and ophthalmopathy. According to that study: HTBI primers were used for first-round RT-PCR of the TCR CDR3.

The sequenced sample was peripheral blood mononuclear cells (PBMCs), obtained at new diagnosis, from a patient treated with antithyroid drugs. This sequence was found in a woman younger than 45 with Graves disease. J is TRBJ1-3 and V is TRBV7-3; 12 nucleotides align to TRBD1. The CDR3 loop reads CASSLRGQGASSGNTIYF. The CDR3 coding sequence is TGTGCCAGCAGCTTAAGGGGACAGGGGGCATCATCTGGAAACACCATATATTTT.